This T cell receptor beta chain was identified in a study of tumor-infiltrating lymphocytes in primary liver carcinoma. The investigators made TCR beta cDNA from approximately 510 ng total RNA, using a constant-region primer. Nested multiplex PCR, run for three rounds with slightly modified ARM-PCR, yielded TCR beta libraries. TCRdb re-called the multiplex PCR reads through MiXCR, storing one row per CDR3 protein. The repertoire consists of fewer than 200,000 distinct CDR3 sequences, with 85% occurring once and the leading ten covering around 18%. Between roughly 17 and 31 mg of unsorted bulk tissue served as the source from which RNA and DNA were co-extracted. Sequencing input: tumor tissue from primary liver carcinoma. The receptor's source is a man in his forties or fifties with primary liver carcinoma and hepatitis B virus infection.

The CDR3 DNA follows: TGCGCCATCATCTCCTACAGGGGCGAGCAGTTCTTC. Translation: CAIISYRGEQFF. The rearrangement uses TRBV5-1 and TRBJ2-1; 7 nucleotides agree with TRBD1. J gave up 10 bases and V 9 bases, and 10 bases lay outside the gene matches. CDR1 is SGHRS and CDR2 is YFSETQ in the germline V gene. This CDR3 has 12 amino acids.